These 23 T cell receptor beta chains share one sample of origin, sequenced in a study of cytomegalovirus exposure and HLA in healthy donors. In the PCR, 60 Vbeta and 13 Jbeta primers were used. The method was immunoSEQ multiplex PCR; TCRdb's version includes in-frame clones alone and lacks a portion of them. The sample comprises over 85,000 clones, 69% of which are singletons, and 1.2% rests with the top ten. The sequenced sample consisted of PBMCs. These receptors all stem from a female donor in good health and CMV-seronegative.

The chain employs TRBV5-4 and TRBJ2-5; 9 bases are a match to TRBD2. V lost 4 bases, J lost 4 bases, and 5 bases stayed unmatched. This CDR3 is 14 amino acids long. CDR1 and CDR2 (germline): SGHNT, YYREEE (reference sequence). The CDR3 here is CASSGGGARETQYF. The CDR3 DNA is TGTGCCAGCAGCGGCGGGGGGGCTAGAGAGACCCAGTACTTC.

The rearrangement links TRBV6-4 to TRBJ2-3; 11 positions agree with TRBD2. The CDR3 has 15 residues. Germline CDR1 and CDR2: MRHNA and SNTAGT. V was clipped by 5 bases and J by 2 bases; unmatched bases: 3. The CDR3 nucleotides read TGTGCCAGCAGTTCGACTAGCGGGGTCACAGATACGCAGTATTTT. This translates into CASSSTSGVTDTQYF.

This clone occurred a few times. The chain is built from TRBV5-5 and TRBJ1-6; TRBD1 might be the D (6 bases). V lost 0 bases and J lost 13, with 14 bases in between. The CDR3 runs to 14 residues. The germline gives CDR1 SGHKS, CDR2 YYEKEE (reference sequence). The CDR3 DNA reads TGTGCCAGCAGCTTGGGGGACACCACAGAGCCCCTCCACTTT. This encodes CASSLGDTTEPLHF.

This clone was counted only a few times. The rearrangement joins TRBV4-3 to TRBJ1-1; the match to TRBD1 covers 8 bases. The CDR3 consists of 15 residues. Germline lookup yields CDR1 LGHNA and CDR2 YSLEER. Unmatched junction bases numbered 5, after V lost 3 bases and J lost 2 bases. CDR3 bases: TGCGCCAGCAGCCATGGCGGGACAGGAAACACTGAAGCTTTCTTT. Amino acid sequence: CASSHGGTGNTEAFF.

The chain employs TRBV19 and TRBJ2-7, with 9 nucleotides matching TRBD1. V shed 5 bases and J 7 bases; nucleotides not matched to a gene: 12. The CDR3 runs 15 residues. The germline gives CDR1 LNHDA, CDR2 SQIVND (reference sequence). CDR3 sequence (DNA): TGTGCCAGTAGTCTTGCCGGGACAGGGCGCTTGGAGCAGTACTTC. Its protein is CASSLAGTGRLEQYF.

The genes are TRBV15 and TRBJ2-7; unclear D gene. Germline V lookup: CDR1 LNHNV, CDR2 YYDKDF (reference sequence). Trimming cost V 4 bases and J 5 bases, with 21 bases left between them. This CDR3 is built from 16 residues. CDR3 loop: CATSNPGGSGFHEQYF. In DNA, the CDR3 is TGTGCCACCAGCAACCCTGGTGGGTCCGGGTTCCACGAGCAGTACTTC.

The chain combines TRBV18 with TRBJ1-1; TRBD1 aligns across 7 bases. Germline values: CDR1 KGHSH, CDR2 LQKENI. This CDR3 region has 13 residues. V was clipped by 3 bases and J by 11 bases; unmatched bases: 9. The CDR3 region is CASSPLGRGSAFF. DNA of the CDR3: TGTGCCAGCTCACCGCTCGGCAGGGGGTCGGCTTTCTTT.

By share, this clone ranks as medium-sized. The CDR3: CASIGGYTEAFF. In DNA form, the CDR3 reads TGTGCCAGCATTGGGGGGTACACTGAAGCTTTCTTT. J is TRBJ1-1 and V is TRBV7-9, with D perhaps TRBD1 (5 bases). The germline CDR1 and CDR2 sequences are SEHNR and FQNEAQ (reference sequence). This CDR3 has 12 residues. V gave up 7 bases and J gave up 3 bases, with 9 bases separating them.

V gene TRBV2 combines with J gene TRBJ2-7, with a tentative D call TRBD2 (6 bases). Germline V lookup: CDR1 SNHLY, CDR2 FYNNEI. The CDR3 totals 12 residues. Trimming pared 10 bases from V and 3 bases from J, leaving 13 bases between. The CDR3 bases are TGTGCCACCGGGGGACGGAACTACGAGCAGTACTTC. Its protein is CATGGRNYEQYF.

This clone was seen a few times. V is TRBV5-6 and J is TRBJ2-3; 7 bases match TRBD2. The J segment lost 1 base and the V segment lost 1 base, leaving 6 bases of the junction unmatched. The V gene's germline CDR1 is SGHDT and CDR2 YYEEEE. The CDR3 is 16 amino acids. The CDR3 sequence is CASSLTPGLRTDTQYF. In DNA form, the CDR3 reads TGTGCCAGCAGCTTGACCCCGGGACTACGCACAGATACGCAGTATTTT. Using reference TRBV5-6 and TRBJ2-3 for the parts outside the CDR3, the full variable domain is DAGVTQSPTHLIKTRGQQVTLRCSPKSGHDTVSWYQQALGQGPQFIFQYYEEEERQRGNFPDRFSGHQFPNYSSELNVNALLLGDSALYLCASSLTPGLRTDTQYFGPGTRLTVL.

The chain links TRBV6-6 to TRBJ2-3; possible D gene TRBD1, 6 bases. The germline V and J ends were trimmed by 5 bases and 3 bases, with 18 bases remaining between them. The CDR3 is 16 residues long. Germline lookup yields CDR1 MNHNY and CDR2 SVGAGI (reference sequence). The CDR3 DNA reads as TGTGCCAGCAGTCAGACAGGACCCGAGGGTACAGATACGCAGTATTTT. Translated, it gives CASSQTGPEGTDTQYF.

This clone was recorded a few times. This sequence joins TRBV28 and TRBJ1-2; D may be TRBD1 (5 bases). V lost 3 bases, J lost 7 bases, and 12 bases lay in between. The CDR3 is made up of 13 amino acids. From germline, CDR1 is MDHEN and CDR2 SYDVKM. CDR3 sequence reads: CASSLGGYGGYTF. CDR3 coding DNA: TGTGCCAGCAGTTTGGGGGGGTATGGTGGCTACACCTTC.

The chain is built from TRBV30 and TRBJ2-7, with 7 positions matching TRBD2. The CDR3 has 12 amino acids. The V segment lost 5 bases and the J segment 5 bases; nucleotides outside the gene matches: 6. In germline, CDR1 is GTSNPN, CDR2 SVGIG (reference sequence). This CDR3 is CAWGLDLHEQYF. The CDR3 DNA sequence: TGTGCCTGGGGACTAGATTTGCACGAGCAGTACTTC.

This sequence joins TRBV19 and TRBJ2-7; D remains ambiguous. This CDR3 is 15 amino acids long. Per germline, CDR1 LNHDA and CDR2 SQIVND (reference sequence). With 3 bases removed from V and 0 bases from J, the gap between germline ends came to 12 bases. For the CDR3, the DNA is TGTGCCAGTAGTATCACCCTGGAGAGCTCCTACGAGCAGTACTTC. Amino acid sequence: CASSITLESSYEQYF. Full variable domain (remainder filled in from reference TRBV19 and TRBJ2-7): DGGITQSPKYLFRKEGQNVTLSCEQNLNHDAMYWYRQDPGQGLRLIYYSQIVNDFQKGDIAEGYSVSREKKESFPLTVTSAQKNPTAFYLCASSITLESSYEQYFGPGTRLTVT.

This rearrangement joins TRBV6-5 to TRBJ1-1; the match to TRBD1 covers 7 bases. Losses at the gene ends were 8 bases for V and 1 base for J; bases not matched to a gene: 7. CDR3 size: 14 residues. The V gene's germline CDR1 is MNHEY and CDR2 SVGAGI. CDR3 sequence reads: CASGKRTGNTEAFF. The CDR3 DNA is TGTGCCAGCGGCAAACGGACAGGGAACACTGAAGCTTTCTTT.

This clone was observed a few times. The chain employs TRBV13 and TRBJ1-4; maybe TRBD1 (6 bases). Trimming removed 8 bases at V and 8 bases at J, with 15 bases between. The CDR3 consists of 13 residues. The germline CDR1 and CDR2 sequences are PRHDT and FYEKMQ (reference sequence). CDR3 protein: CASARTAGEKLFF. For the CDR3, the DNA is TGTGCCAGCGCCCGGACAGCTGGGGAAAAACTGTTTTTT. Filled out from reference TRBV13 and TRBJ1-4, the complete variable domain reads AAGVIQSPRHLIKEKRETATLKCYPIPRHDTVYWYQQGPGQDPQFLISFYEKMQSDKGSIPDRFSAQQFSDYHSELNMSSLELGDSALYFCASARTAGEKLFFGSGTQLSVL.

This chain links TRBV6-1 with TRBJ1-1, with D perhaps matching TRBD1 (5 bases). Trimming took off 8 bases at V and 0 bases at J, with 13 bases between the two ends. Germline V gene sequence: CDR1 MNHNS, CDR2 SASEGT. The CDR3 is 14 residues long. The CDR3 protein is CASLAGQMNTEAFF. CDR3 coding DNA: TGTGCCAGCCTTGCAGGGCAGATGAACACTGAAGCTTTCTTT.

The chain recombines TRBV29-1 with TRBJ2-3; D is undetermined. CDR1 is SQVTM, CDR2 ANQGSEA, per germline. Trimming took 1 base from V and 0 from J, leaving 17 bases between them. This CDR3 has 17 residues. The DNA for the CDR3 is TGCAGCGTTGAAGGTGACGCGAGGTTCCCTAGCACAGATACGCAGTATTTT. Translating it yields CSVEGDARFPSTDTQYF.

J is TRBJ2-3 and V is TRBV19; 9 bases match TRBD1. The CDR3 loop spans 15 amino acids. Germline lookup yields CDR1 LNHDA and CDR2 SQIVND (reference sequence). The junction had 6 bases not matched to a gene; V was cut back by 6 bases and J by 2 bases. Here the CDR3 DNA reads TGTGCCAGTAGACAGGGGGCTTCCGCCACAGATACGCAGTATTTT. Encoded protein: CASRQGASATDTQYF. Together with reference TRBV19 and TRBJ2-3, the CDR3 gives the full variable domain: DGGITQSPKYLFRKEGQNVTLSCEQNLNHDAMYWYRQDPGQGLRLIYYSQIVNDFQKGDIAEGYSVSREKKESFPLTVTSAQKNPTAFYLCASRQGASATDTQYFGPGTRLTVL.

This clone was seen many times. The chain employs TRBV7-8 and TRBJ1-1, with D unresolved. Trimming stripped 1 base from V and 5 bases from J, with 11 bases between. CDR1 is SGHVS, CDR2 FQNEAQ, per germline. CDR3 length: 14 amino acids. The CDR3 sequence: CASSLGHMYTEAFF. The CDR3 region has the DNA TGTGCCAGCAGCTTAGGACATATGTATACTGAAGCTTTCTTT.

This chain connects TRBV27 to TRBJ1-2; 8 bases are a match to TRBD1. Unmatched junction bases numbered 5, after V lost 0 bases and J lost 5 bases. The CDR3 runs 15 residues. The germline gives CDR1 MNHEY, CDR2 SMNVEV (reference sequence). The CDR3 DNA follows: TGTGCCAGCAGTTTATCCCAGGGGGCGCTTTATGGCTACACCTTC. It translates to CASSLSQGALYGYTF.

This clone was picked up one time. The CDR3 loop is CASSRRAEPYEQYF. The CDR3 DNA reads as TGTGCCAGCAGTAGGAGAGCGGAGCCCTACGAGCAGTACTTC. The V and J genes are TRBV27 and TRBJ2-7; D perhaps matches TRBD2 (5 bases). Germline CDR1 reads MNHEY; CDR2 reads SMNVEV (reference sequence). This CDR3 has 14 residues. V lost 5 bases, J lost 2 bases, and 13 bases lay in between.

V and J are TRBV15 and TRBJ1-2; TRBD1 matches 10 bases. Germline lookup yields CDR1 LNHNV and CDR2 YYDKDF (reference sequence). This CDR3 is 14 amino acids long. The trim removed 3 bases at V and 8 bases at J, leaving 6 bases unmatched. DNA for the CDR3: TGTGCCACCAGCAGGGCCGACAGGGGGCTAGGCTACACCTTC. Amino acid sequence: CATSRADRGLGYTF.